This record looks at one T cell receptor (beta chain) sequence and its context. These data originate in a study of T cell responses to AZD1222 COVID-19 vaccine. Assay: immunoSEQ multiplex PCR; the TCRdb copy retains only in-frame clones and omits some. Found here are about 190,000 clones, just over 90% of them singletons; the top ten hold more than 0.75%. The CDR3 covers 15 residues. Germline V gene lookup returns CDR1 SNHLY and CDR2 FYNNEI. The V gene end was trimmed by 8 bases and the J gene end by 8 bases; junction bases not matched to a gene: 12. The chain employs TRBV2 and TRBJ1-4; TRBD1 matches 9 bases. The origin of this receptor is an adult in good health. Sample: peripheral blood, taken on day 0 of AZD1222 vaccination. Here the CDR3 DNA reads TGTGCCAGCCGAAGTCCGGGACAGGGATCCGAAAAACTGTTTTTT. This sequence encodes CASRSPGQGSEKLFF.